This T cell receptor beta chain was identified in a study of OX40 agonist ivuxolimab in advanced cancers. Findings and limits, study-wide: There were, on average, more expanded clones in CD8+ T cells than in CD4+.

TCRdb's table, derived via immunoSEQ multiplex PCR, lists solely in-frame clones and lacks some. The sample has about 15,000 clones, roughly 86% seen once. CDR1 and CDR2 from the germline V gene are GTSNPN and SVGIG (reference sequence). This CDR3 spans 13 amino acids. V gave up 4 bases and J gave up 7 bases, with 16 bases separating them. About this clone itself: Its specificity is not known.

This sequence joins TRBV30 and TRBJ1-1; TRBD1 might be the D (6 bases). The sample in question was CD4+ or CD8+ T cells sorted from blood, obtained in a trial of the OX40 agonist ivuxolimab. This TCR came from an adult with an advanced solid tumor such as melanoma, head and neck, liver or kidney cancer. The chain's CDR3 is CAWKGGGVGEAFF. For the CDR3, the DNA is TGTGCCTGGAAAGGGGGGGGAGTGGGTGAAGCTTTCTTT. The variable domain in full, with the rest retrieved from reference TRBV30 and TRBJ1-1, is SQTIHQWPATLVQPVGSPLSLECTVEGTSNPNLYWYRQAAGRGLQLLFYSVGIGQISSEVPQNLSASRPQDRQFILSSKKLLLSDSGFYLCAWKGGGVGEAFFGQGTRLTVV.